A single sample is the source of the 16 T cell receptor beta chains below, sequenced in a study of cytomegalovirus exposure and HLA in healthy donors (dated by TCRdb to 2015 to 2018). Receptor amplification or capture employed the immunoSEQ multiplex PCR assay. The multiplex PCR relied on a mix of 60 forward primers for TCR Vbeta segments and 13 reverse primers for TCR Jbeta segments. TCRdb mirrors the immuneACCESS table, restricted to in-frame sequences. Some clones are absent from its copies; in checked studies, under half trace to an unresolved V gene, and the reason for the others is unknown. The sample records some 100,000 clones, 77% of which are singletons. The ten largest clones take up 10% to 11% of the sample. The sequenced sample consisted of PBMCs. Every receptor here comes from a middle-aged man in good health and CMV-seropositive.

This clone came up once. In DNA, the CDR3 is TGTGCCAGCAGCTTAAGGGGCAATAGCGGGTTTTACAATGAGCAGTTCTTC. Translation: CASSLRGNSGFYNEQFF. The chain couples TRBV7-2 to TRBJ2-1, with 7 positions matching TRBD2. The CDR3 runs 17 residues. The germline V gene has CDR1 SGHTA and CDR2 FQGNSA. Unmatched junction bases numbered 11, after V lost 2 bases and J lost 4 bases. Filled out from reference TRBV7-2 and TRBJ2-1, the complete variable domain reads GAGVSQSPSNKVTEKGKDVELRCDPISGHTALYWYRQSLGQGLEFLIYFQGNSAPDKSGLPSDRFSAERTGGSVSTLTIQRTQQEDSAVYLCASSLRGNSGFYNEQFFGPGTRLTVL.

This chain joins TRBV7-9 and TRBJ2-1; 7 bases line up with TRBD1. The CDR3 runs to 16 residues. The germline CDR1 and CDR2 sequences are SEHNR and FQNEAQ (reference sequence). Losses at the gene ends were 7 bases for V and 6 bases for J; bases not matched to a gene: 15. The CDR3 nucleotides are TGTGCCAGCACCACAGTATCGGGACAGAGCTTCAATGAGCAGTTCTTC. This encodes CASTTVSGQSFNEQFF.

V and J are TRBV7-2 and TRBJ2-1; TRBD1 matches at 8 bases. From germline, CDR1 is SGHTA and CDR2 FQGNSA. CDR3 length: 15 residues. J gave up 7 bases and V 6 bases, and 11 bases lay outside the gene matches. As DNA, the CDR3 is TGTGCCAGCAGGAAATCGGTGCAGGGGGCAAATGAGCAGTTCTTC. Translated: CASRKSVQGANEQFF. Looking up the rest from reference TRBV7-2 and TRBJ2-1 gives the full variable domain: GAGVSQSPSNKVTEKGKDVELRCDPISGHTALYWYRQSLGQGLEFLIYFQGNSAPDKSGLPSDRFSAERTGGSVSTLTIQRTQQEDSAVYLCASRKSVQGANEQFFGPGTRLTVL.

The V gene is TRBV7-3, the J gene TRBJ2-7, with 9 bases fitting TRBD2. Trimming at V came to 8 bases and at J to 3 bases, leaving 5 bases not matched to a gene. The CDR3 is 13 residues long. Germline values: CDR1 SGHTA, CDR2 FQGTGA. CDR3 coding DNA: TGTGCCAGCTCACGCGGGGGGGACTACGAGCAGTACTTC. Translation: CASSRGGDYEQYF. The whole variable domain, filled in from reference TRBV7-3 and TRBJ2-7, reads GAGVSQTPSNKVTEKGKYVELRCDPISGHTALYWYRQSLGQGPEFLIYFQGTGAADDSGLPNDRFFAVRPEGSVSTLKIQRTERGDSAVYLCASSRGGDYEQYFGPGTRLTVT.

This chain uses TRBV7-2 with TRBJ1-5; the D is unclear. Per germline, CDR1 SGHTA and CDR2 FQGNSA. The CDR3 loop spans 14 amino acids. Trimming pared 1 base from V and 4 bases from J, leaving 8 bases between. The CDR3 loop reads CASSLEGGNQPQHF. CDR3 coding DNA: TGTGCCAGCAGCTTAGAAGGAGGGAATCAGCCCCAGCATTTT.

The chain employs TRBV5-1 and TRBJ1-4; TRBD1 is a possible D gene (5 bases). V lost 2 bases and J lost 3, with 8 bases in between. The CDR3 runs to 14 residues. Germline V gene data show CDR1 as SGHRS and CDR2 as YFSETQ. DNA of the CDR3: TGCGCCAGCAGCTTAGGGGTCTCTAATGAAAAACTGTTTTTT. Its translation: CASSLGVSNEKLFF.

The V call is TRBV5-6, the J call TRBJ2-1; the D gene is possibly TRBD1 (8 bases). CDR1 SGHDT and CDR2 YYEEEE come from the germline V gene. The CDR3 sequence is 15 residues long. V was trimmed by 3 bases and J by 7 bases, leaving 17 bases between them. CDR3 in DNA: TGTGCCAGCAGCTCACAGGGGGGGATAGGGAATGAGCAGTTCTTC. Translation: CASSSQGGIGNEQFF.

The genes are TRBV29-1 and TRBJ2-7; no clear D. The CDR3 is 11 residues long. Trimming removed 5 bases from V and 0 bases from J, with 5 bases in between. Per the germline V gene, CDR1 is SQVTM and CDR2 is ANQGSEA. CDR3 sequence (DNA): TGCAGCGTTACAAGCTCCTACGAGCAGTACTTC. Translation: CSVTSSYEQYF.

The CDR3 coding sequence is TGTGCCAGCAATCTTTTGAGAAACACTGAAGCTTTCTTT. It encodes CASNLLRNTEAFF. V usage is TRBV28 and J usage is TRBJ1-1; D unresolved. V was cut by 7 bases and J by 2 bases, with 11 bases left in between. Germline loops: CDR1 MDHEN, CDR2 SYDVKM. The length of the CDR3 is 13 residues.

This clone was seen a single time. The chain couples TRBV4-3 to TRBJ2-7; no clear D gene. CDR1 and CDR2 from the germline V gene are LGHNA and YSLEER. The CDR3 totals 15 residues. V was cut by 0 bases and J by 1 base, with 10 bases left in between. The CDR3 region has the DNA TGCGCCAGCAGCCAAGAACAGTATCCATCCTACGAGCAGTACTTC. Translated: CASSQEQYPSYEQYF.

On this clone itself: The junction and the germline gene differ at one end; a read error may be behind it. This chain joins TRBV7-2 and TRBJ2-7; no firm D call. This CDR3 comprises 15 residues. The V gene's germline CDR1 is SGHTA and CDR2 FQGNSA. The CDR3 is CAGSLRPEFSYEQYF. The CDR3 DNA sequence: TGTGCCGGCAGCTTACGTCCAGAATTCTCCTACGAGCAGTACTTC.

The chain couples TRBV6-1 to TRBJ2-7; 8 bases are shared with TRBD1. The ends lost 6 bases at V and 4 bases at J; junction bases unmatched: 11. The germline gives CDR1 MNHNS, CDR2 SASEGT. The CDR3 has 15 amino acids. The CDR3, as DNA: TGTGCCAGCAGACGAAGCGGACAGGGATCATACGAGCAGTACTTC. Translation gives CASRRSGQGSYEQYF.

The gene calls are TRBV12-5 and TRBJ2-1, with D unresolved. Looked up from germline, CDR1 is LGHNT and CDR2 is FRNRAP. Trimming shortened V by 4 bases and J by 10 bases, and 14 bases separated the two germline ends. This CDR3 is built from 13 residues. The CDR3 protein is CASGSYLVGEQFF. CDR3 nucleotides: TGTGCTAGTGGTTCCTACTTAGTCGGGGAGCAGTTCTTC.

This clone appeared a few times. V gene TRBV2 combines with J gene TRBJ1-5; 8 nucleotides line up with TRBD1. CDR3 length: 14 amino acids. The V gene's germline CDR1 is SNHLY and CDR2 FYNNEI. V trimming: 7 bases; J trimming: 4 bases; junction bases outside the gene matches: 6. CDR3 region: CASIFDRGNQPQHF. CDR3 nucleotide sequence: TGTGCCAGCATATTCGACAGGGGTAATCAGCCCCAGCATTTT.

The chain combines TRBV28 with TRBJ2-5; possible D gene TRBD1, 6 bases. Deletions cut 5 bases from V and 7 bases from J, with 17 bases between. Germline V lookup: CDR1 MDHEN, CDR2 SYDVKM. The CDR3 is 14 residues long. CDR3 nucleotides: TGTGCCAGCAGTGACCCCCCGGGACACCCGACCCAGTACTTC. Translated, it gives CASSDPPGHPTQYF. The entire variable domain, with the rest obtained from reference TRBV28 and TRBJ2-5, is as follows: DVKVTQSSRYLVKRTGEKVFLECVQDMDHENMFWYRQDPGLGLRLIYFSYDVKMKEKGDIPEGYSVSREKKERFSLILESASTNQTSMYLCASSDPPGHPTQYFGPGTRLLVL.

This clone has only one observation. CDR3 coding DNA: TGTGCCAGCAGTCACGGGGGGGGCGGTGAAAAACTGTTTTTT. Protein sequence: CASSHGGGGEKLFF. The chain recombines TRBV28 with TRBJ1-4; maybe TRBD1 (6 bases). Germline CDR1 and CDR2: MDHEN and SYDVKM. The CDR3 is 14 amino acids. Trimming removed 5 bases from V and 7 bases from J, with 14 bases in between. The full variable domain, completed using reference TRBV28 and TRBJ1-4, is DVKVTQSSRYLVKRTGEKVFLECVQDMDHENMFWYRQDPGLGLRLIYFSYDVKMKEKGDIPEGYSVSREKKERFSLILESASTNQTSMYLCASSHGGGGEKLFFGSGTQLSVL.